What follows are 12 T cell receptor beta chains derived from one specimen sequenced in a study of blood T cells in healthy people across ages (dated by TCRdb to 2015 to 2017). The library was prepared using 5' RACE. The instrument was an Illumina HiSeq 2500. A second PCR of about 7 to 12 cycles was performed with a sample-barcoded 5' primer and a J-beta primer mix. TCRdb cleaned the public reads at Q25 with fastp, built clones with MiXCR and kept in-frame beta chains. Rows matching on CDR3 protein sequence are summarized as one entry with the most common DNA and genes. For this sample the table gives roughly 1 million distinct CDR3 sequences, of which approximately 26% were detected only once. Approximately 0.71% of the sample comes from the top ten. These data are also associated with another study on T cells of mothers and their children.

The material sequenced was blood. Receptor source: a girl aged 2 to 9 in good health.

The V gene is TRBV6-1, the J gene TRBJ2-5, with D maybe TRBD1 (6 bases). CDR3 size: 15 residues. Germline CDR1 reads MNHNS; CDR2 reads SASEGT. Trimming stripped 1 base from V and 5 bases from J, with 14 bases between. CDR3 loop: CASSEEGTGWETQYF. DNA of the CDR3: TGTGCCAGCAGTGAAGAGGGCACAGGGTGGGAGACCCAGTACTTC.

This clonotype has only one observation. In DNA, the CDR3 is TGTGCCAGCAGCCCGGGCGGCCGTACAACCACAGATACGCAGTATTTT. Translation gives CASSPGGRTTTDTQYF. The chain has TRBV7-2 and TRBJ2-3; D is uncertain. The V end lost 5 bases, the J end lost 2 bases, and 17 bases lay between the germline ends. This CDR3 is built from 16 residues. Looked up from germline, CDR1 is SGHTA and CDR2 is FQGNSA.

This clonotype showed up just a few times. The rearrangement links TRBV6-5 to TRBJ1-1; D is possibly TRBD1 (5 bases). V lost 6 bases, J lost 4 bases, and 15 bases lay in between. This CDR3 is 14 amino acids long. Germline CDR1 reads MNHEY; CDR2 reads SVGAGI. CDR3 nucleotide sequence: TGTGCCAGCAGGAGGGGTTCCGGGCGCACTGAAGCTTTCTTT. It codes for CASRRGSGRTEAFF.

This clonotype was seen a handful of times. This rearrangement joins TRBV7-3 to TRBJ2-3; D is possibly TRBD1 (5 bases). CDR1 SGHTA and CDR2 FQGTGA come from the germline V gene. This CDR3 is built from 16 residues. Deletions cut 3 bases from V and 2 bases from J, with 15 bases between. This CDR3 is CASSLGYLGPTDTQYF. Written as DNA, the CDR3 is TGTGCCAGCAGCTTGGGCTATCTGGGGCCCACAGATACGCAGTATTTT.

The CDR3 region is CASSQGVGSDGYTF. DNA for the CDR3: TGTGCCAGCAGCCAAGGCGTAGGGTCGGATGGCTACACCTTC. The chain uses TRBV3-1 and TRBJ1-2; D not certain. Germline V lookup: CDR1 LGHDT, CDR2 YNNKEL (reference sequence). With 1 base removed from V and 6 bases from J, the gap between germline ends came to 12 bases. The CDR3 extends over 14 amino acids.

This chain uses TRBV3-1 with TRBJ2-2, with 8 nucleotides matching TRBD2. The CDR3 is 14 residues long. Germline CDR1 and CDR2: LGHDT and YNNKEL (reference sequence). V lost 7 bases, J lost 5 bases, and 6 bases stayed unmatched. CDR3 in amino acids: CASTREGMTGELFF. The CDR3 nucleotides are TGTGCCAGCACTCGGGAGGGGATGACCGGGGAGCTGTTTTTT. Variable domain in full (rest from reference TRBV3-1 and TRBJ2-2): DTAVSQTPKYLVTQMGNDKSIKCEQNLGHDTMYWYKQDSKKFLKIMFSYNNKELIINETVPNRFSPKSPDKAHLNLHINSLELGDSAVYFCASTREGMTGELFFGEGSRLTVL.

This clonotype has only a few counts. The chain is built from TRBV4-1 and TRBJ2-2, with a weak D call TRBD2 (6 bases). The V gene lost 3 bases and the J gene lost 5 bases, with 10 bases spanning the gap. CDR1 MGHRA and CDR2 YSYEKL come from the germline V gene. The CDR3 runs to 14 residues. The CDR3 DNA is TGCGCCAGCAGCCAGATCGGGGGTACCGGGGAGCTGTTTTTT. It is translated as CASSQIGGTGELFF.

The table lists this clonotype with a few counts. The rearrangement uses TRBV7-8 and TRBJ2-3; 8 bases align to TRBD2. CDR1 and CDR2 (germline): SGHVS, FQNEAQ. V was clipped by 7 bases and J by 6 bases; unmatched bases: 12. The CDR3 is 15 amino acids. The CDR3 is CASIHPSGSPDTQYF. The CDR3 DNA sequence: TGTGCCAGCATCCATCCAAGCGGGAGCCCGGATACGCAGTATTTT.

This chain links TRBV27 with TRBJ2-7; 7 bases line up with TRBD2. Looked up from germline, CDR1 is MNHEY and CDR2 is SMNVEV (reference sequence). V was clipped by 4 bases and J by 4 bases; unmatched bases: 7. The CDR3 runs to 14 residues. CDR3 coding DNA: TGTGCCAGCAGTTCAGGGACTACCTATTACGAGCAGTACTTC. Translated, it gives CASSSGTTYYEQYF.

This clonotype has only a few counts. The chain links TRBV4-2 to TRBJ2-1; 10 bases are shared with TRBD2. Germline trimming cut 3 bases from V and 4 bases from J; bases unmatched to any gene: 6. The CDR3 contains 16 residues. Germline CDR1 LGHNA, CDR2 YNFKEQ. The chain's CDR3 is CASSQVASGGYNEQFF. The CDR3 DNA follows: TGTGCCAGCAGCCAGGTCGCTAGCGGGGGTTACAATGAGCAGTTCTTC.

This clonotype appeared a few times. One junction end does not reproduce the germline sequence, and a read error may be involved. The CDR3 region is CASRYSGKETQYF. CDR3 coding DNA: TGTGCCAGCAGATACTCAGGGAAAGAGACCCAGTACTTC. V and J are TRBV6-6 and TRBJ2-5, with a possible D match to TRBD1 (5 bases). Germline V gives CDR1 MNHNY, CDR2 SVGAGI (reference sequence). This CDR3 spans 13 amino acids.

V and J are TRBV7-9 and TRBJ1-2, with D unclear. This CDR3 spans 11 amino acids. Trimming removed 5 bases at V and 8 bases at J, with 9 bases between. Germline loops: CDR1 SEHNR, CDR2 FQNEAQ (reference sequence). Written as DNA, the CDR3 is TGTGCCAGCAGCGAGACGCAAGGCTACACCTTC. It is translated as CASSETQGYTF.